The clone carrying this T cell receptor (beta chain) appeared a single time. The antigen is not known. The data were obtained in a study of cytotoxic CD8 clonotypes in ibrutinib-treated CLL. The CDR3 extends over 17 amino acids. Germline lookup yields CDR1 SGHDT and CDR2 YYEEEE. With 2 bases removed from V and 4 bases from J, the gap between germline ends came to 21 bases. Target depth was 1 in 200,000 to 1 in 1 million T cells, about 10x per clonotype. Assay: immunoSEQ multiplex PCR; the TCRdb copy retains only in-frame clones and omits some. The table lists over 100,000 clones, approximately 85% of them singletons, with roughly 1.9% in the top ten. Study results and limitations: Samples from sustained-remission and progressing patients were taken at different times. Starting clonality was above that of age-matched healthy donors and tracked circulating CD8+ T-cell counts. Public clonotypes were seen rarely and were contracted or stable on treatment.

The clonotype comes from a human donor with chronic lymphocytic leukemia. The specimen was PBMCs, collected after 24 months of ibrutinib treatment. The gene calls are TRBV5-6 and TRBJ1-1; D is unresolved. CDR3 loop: CASSLGTRRVGFTEAFF. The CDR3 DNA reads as TGTGCCAGCAGCTTAGGTACTCGCCGCGTAGGTTTCACTGAAGCTTTCTTT.